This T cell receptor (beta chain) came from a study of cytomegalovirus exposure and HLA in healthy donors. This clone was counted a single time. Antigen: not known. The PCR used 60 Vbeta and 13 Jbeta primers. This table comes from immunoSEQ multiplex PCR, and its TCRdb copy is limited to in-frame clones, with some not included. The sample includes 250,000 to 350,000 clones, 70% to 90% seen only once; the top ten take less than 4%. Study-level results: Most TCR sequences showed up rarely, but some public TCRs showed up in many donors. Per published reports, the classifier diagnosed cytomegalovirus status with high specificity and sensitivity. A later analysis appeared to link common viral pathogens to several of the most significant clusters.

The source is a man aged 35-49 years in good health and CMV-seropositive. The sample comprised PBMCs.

This CDR3 is CASSRGLNTGELFF. The CDR3 DNA reads TGTGCCAGCAGTCGGGGACTAAACACCGGGGAGCTGTTTTTT. The V call is TRBV6-5, the J call TRBJ2-2, with 7 bases lining up with TRBD2. V shed 5 bases and J 2 bases; nucleotides not matched to a gene: 2. The CDR3 spans 14 residues. Germline V gene lookup returns CDR1 MNHEY and CDR2 SVGAGI.